Below, 30 T cell receptor beta chains from the same sample are listed, as sequenced in a study of neurological immune-mediated disorders. TCRdb passed the 5' RACE reads through MiXCR, listing each CDR3 protein once. The sample shows tens of thousands of distinct CDR3 sequences, over 12% of them seen only once. The sequencing input was PBMCs. These receptors were taken from a woman aged 50 to 60 with HTLV-1-associated myelopathy (HAM/TSP).

This clonotype was detected many times. The V gene is TRBV12-3 or TRBV12-4, the J gene TRBJ2-2; the match to TRBD1 covers 9 bases. This CDR3 region has 16 residues. With 5 bases clipped from V and 7 bases from J, the junction kept 11 bases outside the gene matches. The CDR3 reads CASSPRGTGQVGELFF. The CDR3, as DNA: TGTGCCAGCAGTCCCAGAGGGACAGGGCAAGTCGGGGAGCTGTTTTTT.

In its sample, this clonotype was seen many times. This rearrangement joins TRBV12-3 or TRBV12-4 to TRBJ2-3; 7 positions match TRBD1. V dropped 8 bases and J dropped 2; count of bases not matched to a gene: 13. The CDR3 loop spans 16 amino acids. The CDR3 reads CASRNFQGVTTDTQYF. The DNA for the CDR3 is TGTGCCAGCCGGAACTTTCAGGGGGTTACCACAGATACGCAGTATTTT.

This clonotype was found many times. The chain has TRBV6-6 and TRBJ2-2, with D tentatively TRBD1 (5 bases). The V and J ends lost 2 bases and 3 bases respectively, with 16 bases between them. In germline, CDR1 is MNHNY, CDR2 SVGAGI (reference sequence). This CDR3 comprises 17 residues. CDR3 loop: CASSYIRQTADTGELFF. The CDR3 bases are TGTGCCAGCAGTTACATTCGGCAGACAGCTGACACCGGGGAGCTGTTTTTT.

Many counts were recorded for this clonotype. The rearrangement uses TRBV2 and TRBJ2-2; 9 bases are shared with TRBD2. Trimming removed 0 bases from V and 7 bases from J; junction bases left unmatched: 6. The germline V gene encodes CDR1 SNHLY and CDR2 FYNNEI. The CDR3 runs 16 residues. CDR3 region: CASSEAWRGGVGELFF. The DNA of the CDR3 is TGTGCCAGCAGTGAAGCTTGGCGGGGGGGCGTCGGGGAGCTGTTTTTT.

This clonotype was detected many times. The chain is built from TRBV18 and TRBJ1-5; D is undetermined. The germline CDR1 and CDR2 sequences are KGHSH and LQKENI. Trimming took 2 bases from V and 7 from J, leaving 12 bases between them. The CDR3 length is 14 residues. This CDR3 reads CASSPERLGQPQHF. The CDR3 DNA is TGTGCCAGCTCACCAGAGCGGTTGGGGCAGCCCCAGCATTTT.

This clonotype was seen many times. V usage is TRBV7-2 and J usage is TRBJ2-3, with D unresolved. This CDR3 is built from 16 residues. The germline CDR1 and CDR2 sequences are SGHTA and FQGNSA. The germline V and J ends were trimmed by 4 bases and 0 bases, with 14 bases remaining between them. The CDR3 spells CASSSSLSLSTDTQYF. The CDR3 DNA follows: TGTGCCAGCAGCTCATCCCTCAGCCTTAGCACAGATACGCAGTATTTT.

At least ten counts were recorded for this clonotype. The genes are TRBV2 and TRBJ1-1; 10 nucleotides line up with TRBD1. Per the germline V gene, CDR1 is SNHLY and CDR2 is FYNNEI. The CDR3 runs 12 residues. Germline trimming cut 9 bases from V and 4 bases from J; bases unmatched to any gene: 2. The CDR3 reads CARGQGSTEAFF. The CDR3 DNA reads as TGTGCCAGGGGACAGGGGAGCACTGAAGCTTTCTTT.

This clonotype appeared many times. The CDR3 here is CASSLSGGGTEAFF. The CDR3 bases are TGTGCCAGCAGCTTGTCGGGGGGAGGGACTGAAGCTTTCTTT. The rearrangement uses TRBV7-2 and TRBJ1-1; D perhaps matches TRBD1 (5 bases). Germline V gives CDR1 SGHTA, CDR2 FQGNSA. The ends were cut back, 3 bases at V and 5 bases at J, with 13 bases in the middle. This CDR3 has 14 residues.

This clonotype has ten or more counts. The chain uses TRBV20-1 and TRBJ2-1, with D uncertain. The V and J ends lost 6 bases and 9 bases respectively, with 12 bases between them. This CDR3 region has 11 residues. Germline-derived CDR1 and CDR2 are DFQATT and SNEGSKA (reference sequence). DNA for the CDR3: TGCAGTGCCGCGAGAGGACCTGAGCAGTTCTTC. This translates into CSAARGPEQFF.

This clonotype was detected ten times or more. The chain carries TRBV28 and TRBJ1-2; D gene uncertain. The CDR3 spans 14 residues. Germline loops: CDR1 MDHEN, CDR2 SYDVKM. Trimming took off 6 bases at V and 1 base at J, with 12 bases between the two ends. This chain's CDR3 is CASSSSPLNYGYTF. CDR3 sequence (DNA): TGTGCCAGCAGCTCATCACCCCTTAACTATGGCTACACCTTC.

About this clonotype: A junction end diverges from the germline sequence, so it may reflect a read error. The genes are TRBV7-6 and TRBJ1-1; TRBD1 might be the D (6 bases). Germline V gives CDR1 SGHVS, CDR2 FNYEAQ. The CDR3 is made up of 17 amino acids. CDR3 region: CASSLKRGVRGDTEASF. For the CDR3, the DNA is TGTGCCAGCAGCTTAAAAAGAGGGGTCCGCGGGGACACTGAAGCTTCCTTT.

This clonotype was recorded many times. V and J are TRBV6-5 and TRBJ2-2, with D tentatively TRBD1 (6 bases). The germline CDR1 and CDR2 sequences are MNHEY and SVGAGI. This CDR3 comprises 15 residues. Trimming pared 6 bases from V and 6 bases from J, leaving 17 bases between. CDR3 DNA sequence: TGTGCCAGCAGAAATCTCCACAGGGTCCCCGGGGAGCTGTTTTTT. This translates into CASRNLHRVPGELFF.

This clonotype was seen a few times. The chain joins TRBV30 to TRBJ2-1, with a weak D call TRBD2 (5 bases). The CDR3 spans 13 residues. Between the trimmed V and J ends, which lost 3 bases and 4 bases, there was a span of 10 bases. Germline values: CDR1 GTSNPN, CDR2 SVGIG (reference sequence). The chain's CDR3 is CAWSTGGYNEQFF. CDR3 coding DNA: TGTGCCTGGAGCACCGGAGGATACAATGAGCAGTTCTTC.

By share, this clonotype ranks as medium-sized (0.01 to 0.1%). CDR3 sequence: CASSQHGSETQYF. DNA of the CDR3: TGCGCCAGCAGCCAACATGGCTCTGAGACCCAGTACTTC. The chain links TRBV4-3 to TRBJ2-5; no clear D gene. With 2 bases removed from V and 5 bases from J, the gap between germline ends came to 9 bases. This CDR3 contains 13 residues. CDR1 is LGHNA, CDR2 YSLEER, per germline.

This clonotype showed up many times. The chain links TRBV20-1 to TRBJ2-1; the match to TRBD2 covers 10 bases. V was clipped by 0 bases and J by 4 bases; unmatched bases: 9. This CDR3 contains 17 residues. Looked up from germline, CDR1 is DFQATT and CDR2 is SNEGSKA (reference sequence). The DNA for the CDR3 is TGCAGTGCTAGAGATGGGGGTAGCGGGGGGTTTTACAATGAGCAGTTCTTC. Amino acids: CSARDGGSGGFYNEQFF.

This clonotype has ten or more counts. This chain connects TRBV5-1 to TRBJ2-2; D is uncertain. The germline CDR1 and CDR2 sequences are SGHRS and YFSETQ. The CDR3 contains 16 residues. The V end lost 1 base, the J end lost 4 bases, and 14 bases lay between the germline ends. The CDR3 DNA reads TGCGCCAGCAGCTTGTCCGAAGGGCTGGGCACCGGGGAGCTGTTTTTT. Its translation is CASSLSEGLGTGELFF.

This clonotype came up a few times. V usage is TRBV20-1 and J usage is TRBJ1-3; 7 nucleotides agree with TRBD1. V dropped 5 bases and J dropped 2; count of bases not matched to a gene: 3. The CDR3 spans 13 residues. The germline V gene has CDR1 DFQATT and CDR2 SNEGSKA (reference sequence). The chain's CDR3 is CSAPGQAGNTIYF. CDR3 coding DNA: TGCAGTGCTCCAGGACAGGCTGGAAACACCATATATTTT.

V gene TRBV6-6 combines with J gene TRBJ2-3; D may be TRBD2 (7 bases). The CDR3 contains 14 residues. V was shortened by 8 bases and J by 3 bases, with 15 bases between the two germline ends. Germline V gene data show CDR1 as MNHNY and CDR2 as SVGAGI (reference sequence). The CDR3 DNA reads as TGTGCCAGCGGGGGGGCAGGTGATACAGATACGCAGTATTTT. This gives the protein CASGGAGDTDTQYF.

This clonotype was seen ten or more times. As DNA, the CDR3 is TGTGCCAGCAGTGACGTTGGGGGCGGTGGCTACACCTTC. It encodes CASSDVGGGGYTF. The chain carries TRBV2 and TRBJ1-2; TRBD1 is a possible D gene (6 bases). Germline-derived CDR1 and CDR2 are SNHLY and FYNNEI. V was trimmed by 3 bases and J by 7 bases, leaving 12 bases between them. The CDR3 extends over 13 amino acids. The full variable domain, its missing parts supplied by reference TRBV2 and TRBJ1-2, is EPEVTQTPSHQVTQMGQEVILRCVPISNHLYFYWYRQILGQKVEFLVSFYNNEISEKSEIFDDQFSVERPDGSNFTLKIRSTKLEDSAMYFCASSDVGGGGYTFGSGTRLTVV.

The sample holds many counts of this clonotype. The gene calls are TRBV28 and TRBJ2-1; 13 bases fit TRBD2. J was trimmed by 8 bases and V by 4 bases; bases with no gene match: 5. Germline CDR1 and CDR2: MDHEN and SYDVKM. CDR3 length: 15 amino acids. The CDR3 nucleotides read TGTGCCAGCAGTTCCCGGACTAGCGGGGGCGATGAGCAGTTCTTC. Translated, it gives CASSSRTSGGDEQFF.

This clonotype was observed at least ten times. V and J are TRBV6-5 and TRBJ2-3; D remains unclear. This CDR3 contains 13 residues. Germline V CDR1 and CDR2: MNHEY, SVGAGI. Trimming shortened V by 5 bases and J by 6 bases, and 12 bases separated the two germline ends. The DNA of the CDR3 is TGTGCCAGCAGTGCCCAGTCCTGGGATACGCAGTATTTT. Its protein product is CASSAQSWDTQYF.

The V and J genes are TRBV24-1 and TRBJ2-2, with TRBD1 matching 7 bases. The ends lost 4 bases at V and 0 bases at J; junction bases unmatched: 4. The germline gives CDR1 KGHDR, CDR2 SFDVKD. The CDR3 is 16 amino acids. DNA for the CDR3: TGTGCCACCAGTGACCACAGGGGCGCGAACACCGGGGAGCTGTTTTTT. Its protein is CATSDHRGANTGELFF.

This clonotype was counted ten times or more. This sequence joins TRBV12-3 or TRBV12-4 and TRBJ1-1, with 10 bases that match TRBD1. V shed 6 bases and J 5 bases; nucleotides not matched to a gene: 6. The CDR3 loop spans 14 amino acids. CDR3 sequence: CASRPGQGSTEAFF. Here the CDR3 DNA reads TGTGCCAGCAGACCGGGACAGGGGAGTACTGAAGCTTTCTTT.

The table lists this clonotype with many counts. The CDR3 sequence: CASGLGTSQGNTEAFF. The CDR3 DNA sequence: TGTGCTAGTGGTTTGGGCACGTCACAAGGGAACACTGAAGCTTTCTTT. J is TRBJ1-1 and V is TRBV12-5; D uncertain. The CDR3 length is 16 residues. The V end lost 1 base, the J end lost 1 base, and 13 bases lay between the germline ends. Looked up from germline, CDR1 is LGHNT and CDR2 is FRNRAP.

The rearrangement links TRBV6-2 or TRBV6-3 to TRBJ2-7; 8 nucleotides agree with TRBD2. Looked up from germline, CDR1 is MNHEY and CDR2 is SVGEGT. The CDR3 runs 15 residues. J lost 1 base, V lost 4 bases, and 6 bases had no gene match. For the CDR3, the DNA is TGTGCCAGCAGTTCCGCGGGAGGAGGATCCTACGAGCAGTACTTC. It specifies CASSSAGGGSYEQYF.

This clonotype was picked up many times. The V and J genes are TRBV6-2 or TRBV6-3 and TRBJ2-3; 8 positions match TRBD1. With V trimmed by 2 bases and J by 4 bases, 5 bases remained unmatched. The CDR3 is 15 residues long. Germline V lookup: CDR1 MNHEY, CDR2 SVGEGT. The CDR3 nucleotides are TGTGCCAGCAGTTACCCCGGACAGGGCGCAGATACGCAGTATTTT. Amino acids: CASSYPGQGADTQYF.

This clonotype has a count of ten or more. The V and J genes are TRBV20-1 and TRBJ1-2; 8 bases align to TRBD1. Trimming at V came to 5 bases and at J to 8 bases, leaving 7 bases not matched to a gene. The length of the CDR3 is 12 residues. Germline V lookup: CDR1 DFQATT, CDR2 SNEGSKA (reference sequence). The CDR3 DNA follows: TGCAGTGCTGCGGGACAGGAGGGCGGCTACACCTTC. Its translation is CSAAGQEGGYTF.

This clonotype was counted ten times or more. This chain connects TRBV6-4 to TRBJ2-1, with 7 nucleotides matching TRBD2. After removal of 7 bases from V and 3 bases from J, the junction contained 12 bases not matched to a gene. Looked up from germline, CDR1 is MRHNA and CDR2 is SNTAGT. This CDR3 contains 16 residues. CDR3: CASKLLAVRYYNEQFF. The CDR3 bases are TGTGCCAGCAAACTCCTAGCGGTACGTTACTACAATGAGCAGTTCTTC.

As to this clonotype: In this CDR3 the conserved last residue, phenylalanine or tryptophan, is missing, so a read error is likely. V usage is TRBV9 and J usage is TRBJ2-5; 8 nucleotides align to TRBD1. V lost 6 bases, J lost 0 bases, and 13 bases stayed unmatched. Per germline, CDR1 SGDLS and CDR2 YYNGEE. The CDR3 totals 17 residues. For the CDR3, the DNA is TGTGCCAGCACCCCAAGACAGGGGAGGCCGTACCAAGAGACCCAGTACTTA. It specifies CASTPRQGRPYQETQYL.

This clonotype was counted many times. V usage is TRBV27 and J usage is TRBJ1-2; D is perhaps TRBD1 (5 bases). This CDR3 spans 15 amino acids. Trimming removed 5 bases at V and 4 bases at J, with 17 bases between. CDR1 and CDR2 from the germline V gene are MNHEY and SMNVEV (reference sequence). CDR3 amino acids: CASSPTGRNPYGYTF. CDR3 bases: TGTGCCAGCAGTCCAACGGGACGGAACCCCTATGGCTACACCTTC.